This T cell receptor beta chain stems from a study of blood T cell repertoires in COVID-19. Study overall: Acute and convalescent COVID-19 samples came from the United States, Italy and Spain. T cells, B-cell-depleted T cells, or PBMCs provided the cDNA or gDNA that served as material.

The CDR3 has 14 amino acids. V was clipped by 3 bases and J by 2 bases; unmatched bases: 3. Germline CDR1 is KGHSH and CDR2 is LQKENI. Under the authors' procedure: It was from reference gene primer amplification that nucleated cell counts were estimated. The repertoire was sequenced with immunoSEQ multiplex PCR; TCRdb's copy has only in-frame clones and lacks some. V and J calls and clone size follow that table, whereas D and trimming were derived from the DNA. The data show over 50,000 clones, with roughly 85% seen just once and around 9.6% held by the top ten. The material sequenced was peripheral blood. This receptor was obtained from a human donor in a cohort sampled during active COVID-19. The chain uses TRBV18 and TRBJ2-7, with 8 bases lining up with TRBD2. This chain's CDR3 is CASSPAGGPYEQYF. DNA for the CDR3: TGTGCCAGCTCACCCGCGGGGGGACCCTACGAGCAGTACTTC.